The 32 T cell receptor beta chains reported below all come from one sample, sequenced in a study of blood T cells in healthy people across ages. Sample-barcoded 5' priming and a J-beta primer mix drove a second PCR of roughly 7 to 11 cycles. Using its own MiXCR run on the 5' RACE reads, TCRdb lists one record per CDR3 protein. The profile shows about a million distinct CDR3 sequences, roughly 48% of them singletons. Sequencing input: blood. The source is a man aged 25-45 years in good health.

V usage is TRBV29-1 and J usage is TRBJ2-3; D is perhaps TRBD2 (5 bases). The CDR3 totals 12 residues. V was pared by 2 bases and J by 4 bases, with 7 bases between. The germline gives CDR1 SQVTM, CDR2 ANQGSEA. CDR3 in DNA: TGCAGCGTTGAAACCGGGGCAGATACGCAGTATTTT. Amino acids: CSVETGADTQYF.

V and J are TRBV20-1 and TRBJ1-2; 8 bases match TRBD1. The V and J ends lost 3 bases and 4 bases, in that order; junction bases with no gene match: 4. Germline-derived CDR1 and CDR2 are DFQATT and SNEGSKA (reference sequence). This CDR3 is 13 amino acids long. CDR3 sequence reads: CSASPGQGYGYTF. CDR3 sequence (DNA): TGCAGTGCTAGCCCCGGACAGGGCTATGGCTACACCTTC.

The chain combines TRBV6-1 with TRBJ2-7; D unresolved. CDR1 MNHNS and CDR2 SASEGT come from the germline V gene. This CDR3 spans 10 amino acids. The ends were cut back, 7 bases at V and 3 bases at J, with 4 bases in the middle. The CDR3, as DNA: TGTGCCAGCAATAACTACGAGCAGTACTTC. This gives the protein CASNNYEQYF.

The chain has TRBV29-1 and TRBJ2-3; a possible D gene is TRBD2 (6 bases). There are 14 residues in the CDR3. The V gene lost 6 bases and the J gene lost 0 bases, with 13 bases spanning the gap. The germline V gene encodes CDR1 SQVTM and CDR2 ANQGSEA. The CDR3 sequence is CSVETRGSTDTQYF. The CDR3, as DNA: TGCAGCGTCGAGACTAGAGGGAGCACAGATACGCAGTATTTT.

A note on this clonotype: One base away lies a much larger clone, so this may be a sequencing read error. The chain joins TRBV29-1 to TRBJ2-1; TRBD1 or TRBD2 may be the D gene (6 bases each). The end of the DNA fits TRBJ2-7 better, so the J call may be wrong. This CDR3 contains 13 residues. Per the germline V gene, CDR1 is SQVTM and CDR2 is ANQGSEA. CDR3 residues: CSVVGGLGNEQYF. Here the CDR3 DNA reads TGCAGCGTTGTCGGGGGCTTGGGCAATGAGCAGTACTTC.

V is TRBV7-2 and J is TRBJ2-3, with D tentatively TRBD1 or TRBD2 (5 bases each). The germline V gene has CDR1 SGHTA and CDR2 FQGNSA. The CDR3 is made up of 14 amino acids. V lost 5 bases, J lost 7 bases, and 16 bases lay in between. The CDR3 coding sequence is TGTGCCAGCAGCCGCCTGGGACCGATGAATACGCAGTATTTT. It specifies CASSRLGPMNTQYF.

The chain joins TRBV4-2 to TRBJ1-4; D gene ambiguous. CDR3 size: 14 residues. Deletions cut 0 bases from V and 8 bases from J, with 10 bases between. Germline CDR1 LGHNA, CDR2 YNFKEQ. CDR3 amino acids: CASSQDGVREKLFF. DNA for the CDR3: TGTGCCAGCAGCCAAGATGGGGTTCGGGAAAAACTGTTTTTT.

J is TRBJ2-7 and V is TRBV10-3; D unresolved. Deletions cut 2 bases from V and 0 bases from J, with 5 bases between. In germline, CDR1 is ENHRY, CDR2 SYGVKD. The CDR3 spans 13 residues. In DNA form, the CDR3 reads TGTGCCATCAGTGAGGGAAACTCCTACGAGCAGTACTTC. Protein: CAISEGNSYEQYF.

The rearrangement uses TRBV2 and TRBJ2-4, with D possibly called TRBD1 or TRBD2 (5 bases each). Per germline, CDR1 SNHLY and CDR2 FYNNEI. The CDR3 spans 15 residues. The V and J ends lost 8 bases and 13 bases respectively, with 27 bases between them. The CDR3: CASANQGLDMGEQYF. CDR3 bases: TGTGCCAGCGCCAACCAGGGCCTTGACATGGGGGAGCAGTACTTC.

The V and J genes are TRBV4-3 and TRBJ2-3; 10 positions agree with TRBD2. The CDR3 consists of 15 residues. Germline loops: CDR1 LGHNA, CDR2 YSLEER. J gave up 2 bases and V 5 bases, and 4 bases lay outside the gene matches. CDR3 nucleotides: TGCGCCAGCAGCACGACTAGCGGGCCCACAGATACGCAGTATTTT. Translating it yields CASSTTSGPTDTQYF.

DNA for the CDR3: TGCAGTGCCGCATCGCAGGGGTCGCCTAATGAAAAACTGTTTTTT. It encodes CSAASQGSPNEKLFF. This chain uses TRBV20-1 with TRBJ1-4; tentatively, D is TRBD1 (6 bases). The CDR3 totals 15 residues. The germline V gene has CDR1 DFQATT and CDR2 SNEGSKA (reference sequence). The V end was cut by 6 bases, the J end by 3 bases, with 17 bases between.

This clonotype was seen more than once but under ten times. V gene TRBV20-1 combines with J gene TRBJ2-3; D unresolved. V lost 5 bases to trimming and J lost 5 bases, with 5 bases between them. The CDR3 runs 10 residues. The germline V gene encodes CDR1 DFQATT and CDR2 SNEGSKA (reference sequence). CDR3: CSAQRDTQYF. The CDR3 DNA is TGCAGTGCTCAGAGAGATACGCAGTATTTT.

The chain joins TRBV4-1 to TRBJ2-5, with D maybe TRBD2 (6 bases). Trimming stripped 0 bases from V and 5 bases from J, with 16 bases between. The germline gives CDR1 MGHRA, CDR2 YSYEKL. This CDR3 comprises 16 residues. The CDR3 bases are TGCGCCAGCAGCCAAGACGGAGGGATAGAGTTGGAGACCCAGTACTTC. Encoded protein: CASSQDGGIELETQYF.

V is TRBV28 and J is TRBJ2-1; 7 bases map to TRBD2. This CDR3 is built from 11 residues. Germline-derived CDR1 and CDR2 are MDHEN and SYDVKM. V gave up 8 bases and J gave up 14 bases; unmatched junction bases: 9. The DNA for the CDR3 is TGTGCCAGCGGGAGGGCCGGCGAAAAGTTCTTC. It specifies CASGRAGEKFF.

This clonotype appeared a few times. The V gene is TRBV27, the J gene TRBJ2-1, with 10 bases fitting TRBD2. The CDR3 covers 15 residues. The germline gives CDR1 MNHEY, CDR2 SMNVEV (reference sequence). Trimming cost V 3 bases and J 6 bases; bases outside gene matches: 5. CDR3 residues: CASSLGRTSGNEQFF. The CDR3, as DNA: TGTGCCAGCAGTTTGGGGCGGACTAGCGGCAATGAGCAGTTCTTC.

This chain uses TRBV7-2 with TRBJ1-6, with TRBD1 as a possible D gene (5 bases). Germline-derived CDR1 and CDR2 are SGHTA and FQGNSA. The CDR3 contains 15 residues. Deletions cut 3 bases from V and 7 bases from J, with 13 bases between. CDR3 amino acids: CASSFSREANSPLHF. CDR3 sequence (DNA): TGTGCCAGCAGCTTCAGCAGGGAAGCGAATTCACCCCTCCACTTT. Full variable domain (rest looked up from reference TRBV7-2 and TRBJ1-6): GAGVSQSPSNKVTEKGKDVELRCDPISGHTALYWYRQSLGQGLEFLIYFQGNSAPDKSGLPSDRFSAERTGGSVSTLTIQRTQQEDSAVYLCASSFSREANSPLHFGNGTRLTVT.

The J gene is TRBJ2-7, the V gene TRBV11-1; 9 nucleotides line up with TRBD1. Trimming at V came to 5 bases and at J to 1 base, leaving 6 bases not matched to a gene. CDR1 is SGHAT, CDR2 FQDESV, per germline (reference sequence). The CDR3 length is 15 residues. CDR3 in amino acids: CASSPRDRVSYEQYF. The CDR3 DNA reads as TGTGCCAGCAGCCCTCGGGACAGGGTGTCCTACGAGCAGTACTTC.

V usage is TRBV20-1 and J usage is TRBJ1-2; TRBD1 is a possible D gene (6 bases). The CDR3 has 14 amino acids. Germline CDR1 is DFQATT and CDR2 is SNEGSKA (reference sequence). Deletions cut 6 bases from V and 8 bases from J, with 22 bases between. The CDR3 nucleotides read TGCAGTGCCCTGAGAGCAGGGGTTGGTACAGGCTACACCTTC. Its translation is CSALRAGVGTGYTF.

The rearrangement joins TRBV4-3 to TRBJ2-2; D assignment may be TRBD1 or TRBD2 (5 bases each). In germline, CDR1 is LGHNA, CDR2 YSLEER. Trimming removed 0 bases from V and 2 bases from J, with 10 bases in between. The CDR3 runs to 16 residues. The CDR3 nucleotides are TGCGCCAGCAGCCAAGAGACGGGGCGAAACACCGGGGAGCTGTTTTTT. Encoded protein: CASSQETGRNTGELFF.

The genes are TRBV3-1 and TRBJ1-4, with a tentative D call TRBD1 (5 bases). Per germline, CDR1 LGHDT and CDR2 YNNKEL (reference sequence). Trimming took off 2 bases at V and 1 base at J, with 8 bases between the two ends. The CDR3 has 15 amino acids. CDR3 residues: CASSQPTGTNEKLFF. CDR3 nucleotide sequence: TGTGCCAGCAGCCAACCTACAGGAACTAATGAAAAACTGTTTTTT.

The chain carries TRBV4-2 and TRBJ2-1, with 7 bases aligning to TRBD2. Germline V gives CDR1 LGHNA, CDR2 YNFKEQ. The CDR3 is 13 residues long. V was clipped by 3 bases and J by 9 bases; unmatched bases: 5. The CDR3 nucleotides are TGTGCCAGCAGCCAGTACGGGGAGGGTGAGCAGTTCTTC. Translated, it gives CASSQYGEGEQFF.

The chain links TRBV4-2 to TRBJ2-7; D unresolved. CDR3 length: 14 amino acids. In germline, CDR1 is LGHNA, CDR2 YNFKEQ. V lost 1 base and J 3 bases, leaving 10 bases between the germline ends. CDR3 sequence: CASSQVASLYEQYF. The CDR3 DNA follows: TGTGCCAGCAGCCAAGTCGCTTCACTCTACGAGCAGTACTTC.

The chain couples TRBV7-9 to TRBJ2-3, with D hard to call. Germline V lookup: CDR1 SEHNR, CDR2 FQNEAQ (reference sequence). The CDR3 covers 14 residues. Trimming cost V 3 bases and J 2 bases, with 9 bases left between them. CDR3 sequence reads: CASSFGRTTDTQYF. CDR3 nucleotide sequence: TGTGCCAGCAGCTTCGGACGGACCACAGATACGCAGTATTTT.

V gene TRBV30 combines with J gene TRBJ1-2; the D gene is possibly TRBD1 (6 bases). V lost 4 bases to trimming and J lost 4 bases, with 10 bases between them. The CDR3 totals 12 residues. The V gene's germline CDR1 is GTSNPN and CDR2 SVGIG (reference sequence). The CDR3: CAWTAGAYGYTF. In nucleotides, the CDR3 is TGTGCCTGGACGGCAGGGGCCTATGGCTACACCTTC.

The J gene is TRBJ1-1, the V gene TRBV14, with TRBD1 matching 7 bases. Trimming at V came to 7 bases and at J to 4 bases, leaving 12 bases not matched to a gene. The CDR3 runs to 15 residues. The V gene's germline CDR1 is SGHDN and CDR2 FVKESK. The CDR3 bases are TGTGCCAGCAACGGGGAAAACAGGGGCGGCACTGAAGCTTTCTTT. This sequence encodes CASNGENRGGTEAFF. Combining the CDR3 with reference TRBV14 and TRBJ1-1 gives the whole variable domain EAGVTQFPSHSVIEKGQTVTLRCDPISGHDNLYWYRRVMGKEIKFLLHFVKESKQDESGMPNNRFLAERTGGTYSTLKVQPAELEDSGVYFCASNGENRGGTEAFFGQGTRLTVV.

This sequence joins TRBV20-1 and TRBJ2-4; D remains unclear. Germline CDR1 DFQATT, CDR2 SNEGSKA (reference sequence). The CDR3 covers 12 residues. Trimming removed 5 bases from V and 2 bases from J, with 7 bases in between. The chain's CDR3 is CSAWDPKNIQYF. In nucleotides, the CDR3 is TGCAGTGCTTGGGATCCCAAAAACATTCAGTACTTC.

This clonotype was counted between two and nine times. This CDR3 reads CASSLFSSGQAYEQYF. CDR3 nucleotides: TGTGCCAGCAGCTTGTTTTCCTCCGGACAAGCCTACGAGCAGTACTTC. The chain employs TRBV5-6 and TRBJ2-7; possible D gene TRBD1, 5 bases. Trimming removed 1 base from V and 2 bases from J, with 16 bases in between. Germline V lookup: CDR1 SGHDT, CDR2 YYEEEE. There are 16 residues in the CDR3. Combining the CDR3 with reference TRBV5-6 and TRBJ2-7 gives the whole variable domain DAGVTQSPTHLIKTRGQQVTLRCSPKSGHDTVSWYQQALGQGPQFIFQYYEEEERQRGNFPDRFSGHQFPNYSSELNVNALLLGDSALYLCASSLFSSGQAYEQYFGPGTRLTVT.

The gene calls are TRBV12-3 or TRBV12-4 and TRBJ2-2; D is unresolved. Trimming took 0 bases from V and 1 from J, leaving 9 bases between them. The CDR3 length is 16 residues. The CDR3 protein is CASSLASALNTGELFF. CDR3 coding DNA: TGTGCCAGCAGTTTAGCGTCGGCACTGAACACCGGGGAGCTGTTTTTT.

The chain couples TRBV7-2 to TRBJ2-1; the D gene is possibly TRBD2 (6 bases). This CDR3 has 16 amino acids. Trimming shortened V by 5 bases and J by 4 bases, and 18 bases separated the two germline ends. Germline V CDR1 and CDR2: SGHTA, FQGNSA. CDR3 sequence: CASSPVGAGSYNEQFF. DNA for the CDR3: TGTGCCAGCAGCCCCGTAGGGGCGGGGTCTTACAATGAGCAGTTCTTC. Full variable domain (rest looked up from reference TRBV7-2 and TRBJ2-1): GAGVSQSPSNKVTEKGKDVELRCDPISGHTALYWYRQSLGQGLEFLIYFQGNSAPDKSGLPSDRFSAERTGGSVSTLTIQRTQQEDSAVYLCASSPVGAGSYNEQFFGPGTRLTVL.

This clonotype was counted once. This sequence joins TRBV12-3 or TRBV12-4 and TRBJ1-5; 10 nucleotides match TRBD1. CDR3 length: 16 amino acids. Trimming cost V 1 base and J 6 bases; bases outside gene matches: 6. The CDR3 DNA reads TGTGCCAGCAGTTTAGAGACAGGGGGCTTTGGTCAGCCCCAGCATTTT. Protein sequence: CASSLETGGFGQPQHF.

This clonotype showed up just once. This could be a read error, since a much larger clone is one nucleotide away. The gene calls are TRBV4-2 and TRBJ2-7; the D is unclear. Germline V gene lookup returns CDR1 LGHNA and CDR2 YNFKEQ. CDR3 length: 13 amino acids. The chain's CDR3 is CARSPMTASEQYF. DNA of the CDR3: TGTGCCCGCAGCCCGATGACCGCCAGCGAGCAGTACTTC.

This chain connects TRBV6-2 or TRBV6-3 to TRBJ2-1; the D call may be TRBD1 or TRBD2 (5 bases each). The CDR3 length is 16 residues. Germline loops: CDR1 MNHEY, CDR2 SVGEGT. V shed 7 bases and J shed 4 bases, with 20 bases lying between them. CDR3 sequence (DNA): TGTGCCAGCAATAGGGACCGCGAATCCTTATACAATGAGCAGTTCTTC. Translation gives CASNRDRESLYNEQFF.